This T cell receptor (beta chain) derives from a study of low-dose radiotherapy and immunotherapy resistance in tumors. On the study more broadly: Cohort 1 patients were irradiated with 0.5 Gy fractions every 2 weeks to 6.5 Gy total. Given every two weeks, intravenous cyclophosphamide 200 mg/m2 preceded radiation and immunotherapy by one day.

Time point of the sample: after trial treatment. Stated treatment: LDRT plus nivolumab, ipilimumab, low-dose cyclophosphamide and aspirin (RACIN trial). The patients who were eligible all carried advanced solid tumors that lacked tumor-infiltrating lymphocytes, meaning the tumors were TIL-negative. This clonotype was recorded many times. Germline V lookup: CDR1 PRHDT, CDR2 FYEKMQ (reference sequence). This CDR3 is built from 17 residues. V lost 5 bases, J lost 0 bases, and 9 bases stayed unmatched. Alpha- and beta-chain coverage of first-strand cDNA came from TRAV- and TRBV-specific primers. Amplification, which lasted around 21 PCR cycles, used a constant-region primer and V-primer adapter to amplify TCRs. Amplification of isolated mRNA was accomplished via in vitro transcription. From the reads, TCRdb called clonotypes with MiXCR, one entry per CDR3 protein. The table shows roughly 56,000 distinct CDR3 sequences, with about 23% occurring only once.

V and J are TRBV13 and TRBJ2-3; 9 bases line up with TRBD2. This receptor was taken from a male donor with prostate cancer. The specimen was PBMCs, collected after low-dose radiotherapy plus immunotherapy. CDR3 region: CASSARPAGGSTDTQYF. The DNA of the CDR3 is TGTGCCAGCAGCGCGAGACCCGCGGGGGGGAGCACAGATACGCAGTATTTT.